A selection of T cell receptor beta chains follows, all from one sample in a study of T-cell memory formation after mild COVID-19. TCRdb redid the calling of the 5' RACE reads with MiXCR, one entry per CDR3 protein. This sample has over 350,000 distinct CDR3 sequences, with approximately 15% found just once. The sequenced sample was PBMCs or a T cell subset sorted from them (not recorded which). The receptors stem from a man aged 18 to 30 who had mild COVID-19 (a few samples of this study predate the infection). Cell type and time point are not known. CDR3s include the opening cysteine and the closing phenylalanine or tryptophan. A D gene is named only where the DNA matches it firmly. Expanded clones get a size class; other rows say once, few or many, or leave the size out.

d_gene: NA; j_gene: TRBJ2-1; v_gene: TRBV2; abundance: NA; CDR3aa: CASSEETGGGEQFF; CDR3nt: TGTGCCAGCAGTGAAGAAACAGGGGGAGGGGAGCAGTTCTTC
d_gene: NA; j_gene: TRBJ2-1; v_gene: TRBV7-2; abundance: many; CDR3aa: CASSFVRNEQFF; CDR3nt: TGTGCCAGCAGCTTTGTTCGGAATGAGCAGTTCTTC
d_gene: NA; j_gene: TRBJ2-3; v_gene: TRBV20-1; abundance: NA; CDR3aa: CSATTSYDRTDTQYF; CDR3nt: TGCAGTGCTACTACCTCTTACGATCGCACAGATACGCAGTATTTT
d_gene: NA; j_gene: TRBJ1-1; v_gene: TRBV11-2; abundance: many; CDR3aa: CASSLEWRLKNTEAFF; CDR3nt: TGTGCCAGCAGCTTAGAATGGCGCCTAAAGAACACTGAAGCTTTCTTT
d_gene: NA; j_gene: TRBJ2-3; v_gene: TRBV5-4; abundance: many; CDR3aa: CASRRSGTLPGTQYF; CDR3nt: TGTGCCAGCAGACGTTCCGGGACCCTTCCCGGTACGCAGTATTTT
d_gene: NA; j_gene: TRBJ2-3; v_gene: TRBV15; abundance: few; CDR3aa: CATSRAGMTDTQYF; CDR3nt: TGTGCCACCAGCAGAGCGGGGATGACAGATACGCAGTATTTT
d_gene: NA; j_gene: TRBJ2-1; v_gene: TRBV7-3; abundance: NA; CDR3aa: CASSPSAGGYNEQFF; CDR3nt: TGTGCCAGCAGCCCATCGGCAGGGGGGTACAATGAGCAGTTCTTC
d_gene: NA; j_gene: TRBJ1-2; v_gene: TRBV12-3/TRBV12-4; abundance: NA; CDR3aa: CASSLDRQSYGYTF; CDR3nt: TGTGCCAGCAGTTTAGACAGGCAAAGCTATGGCTACACCTTC
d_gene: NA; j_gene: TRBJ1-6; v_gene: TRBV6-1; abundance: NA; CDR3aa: CASSEFGTNSPLHF; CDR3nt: TGTGCCAGCAGTGAGTTCGGAACTAATTCACCCCTCCACTTT
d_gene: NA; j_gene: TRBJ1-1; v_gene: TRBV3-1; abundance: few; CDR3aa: CASSQDSPLHKNTEAFF; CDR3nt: TGTGCCAGCAGCCAAGACAGTCCCCTCCATAAGAACACTGAAGCTTTCTTT
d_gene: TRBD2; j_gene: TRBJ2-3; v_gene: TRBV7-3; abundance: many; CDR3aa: CASSLTRGGQDTQYF; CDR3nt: TGTGCCAGCAGCTTAACTCGGGGGGGCCAAGATACGCAGTATTTT
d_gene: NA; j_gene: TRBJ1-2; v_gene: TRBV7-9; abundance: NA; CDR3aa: CASSLVQDGYTF; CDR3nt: TGTGCCAGCAGTCTAGTGCAGGATGGCTACACCTTC
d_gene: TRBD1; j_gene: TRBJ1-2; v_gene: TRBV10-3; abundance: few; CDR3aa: CAIRPTGQGYTF; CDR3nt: TGTGCCATCAGACCGACAGGGCAGGGCTACACCTTC
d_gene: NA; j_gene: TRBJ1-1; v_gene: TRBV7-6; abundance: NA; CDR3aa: CASSLSFPNTEAFF; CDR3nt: TGTGCCAGCAGCTTATCTTTCCCGAACACTGAAGCTTTCTTT
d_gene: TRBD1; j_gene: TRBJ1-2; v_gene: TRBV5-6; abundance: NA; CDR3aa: CASSTRWDSIYGYTF; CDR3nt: TGTGCCAGCAGCACACGATGGGACAGTATCTATGGCTACACCTTC
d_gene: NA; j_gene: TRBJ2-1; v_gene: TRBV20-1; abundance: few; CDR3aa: CSARDPGPGQFF; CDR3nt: TGCAGTGCTAGAGATCCGGGCCCCGGACAGTTCTTC
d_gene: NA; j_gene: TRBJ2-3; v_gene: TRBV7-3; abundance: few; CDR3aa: CASSLSIGDTQYF; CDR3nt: TGTGCCAGCAGCTTGTCCATAGGGGATACGCAGTATTTT
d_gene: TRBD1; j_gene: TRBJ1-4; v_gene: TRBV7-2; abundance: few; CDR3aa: CASSADRGPYIPFF; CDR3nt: TGTGCCAGCAGCGCCGACAGGGGCCCGTATATTCCGTTTTTT
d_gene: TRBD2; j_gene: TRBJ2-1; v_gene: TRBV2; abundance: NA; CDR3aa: CASVTGGYEQFF; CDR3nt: TGTGCCAGCGTCACGGGAGGGTATGAGCAGTTCTTC
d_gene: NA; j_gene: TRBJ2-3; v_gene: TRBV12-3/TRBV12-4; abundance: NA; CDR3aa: CASRPLGGIDTQYF; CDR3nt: TGTGCCAGCAGACCTCTAGGGGGAATTGATACGCAGTATTTT